These 25 T cell receptor beta chains originate from one sample sequenced in a study of T cells in Graves' hyperthyroidism and ophthalmopathy. TCR beta CDR3 regions were amplified from RNA transcripts. A first-round RT-PCR of the TCR CDR3 used the HTBI primer set. TCRdb re-called the multiplex PCR reads through MiXCR, storing one row per CDR3 protein. The sample lists hundreds of thousands of distinct CDR3 sequences, around 19% seen once, with over 15% in the top ten. Material: blood. The receptors come from a woman aged 50 to 65 with Graves' hyperthyroidism that later progressed to Graves' ophthalmopathy.

This clonotype appeared many times. V is TRBV6-1 and J is TRBJ2-2, with a possible D match to TRBD2 (6 bases). CDR1 is MNHNS, CDR2 SASEGT, per germline. V lost 0 bases and J 6 bases, leaving 14 bases between the germline ends. CDR3 size: 16 residues. CDR3 DNA sequence: TGTGCCAGCAGTGAAGCGGGTTCTTGGGAGGCCGGGGAGCTGTTTTTT. It encodes CASSEAGSWEAGELFF.

The chain uses TRBV19 and TRBJ2-2, with 9 positions matching TRBD1. Per the germline V gene, CDR1 is LNHDA and CDR2 is SQIVND (reference sequence). V trimming: 6 bases; J trimming: 7 bases; junction bases outside the gene matches: 9. This CDR3 contains 15 residues. The CDR3: CASRAGTGRSGELFF. The CDR3 DNA sequence: TGTGCCAGTAGAGCCGGGACAGGGAGGAGCGGGGAGCTGTTTTTT.

This clonotype was detected many times. This chain connects TRBV11-2 to TRBJ2-1, with TRBD1 as a possible D gene (6 bases). Germline loops: CDR1 SGHAT, CDR2 FQNNGV. Trimming took 4 bases from V and 11 from J, leaving 9 bases between them. The CDR3 totals 11 residues. CDR3 loop: CASSSGTKQFF. The CDR3 DNA is TGTGCCAGCAGCTCCGGGACAAAGCAGTTCTTC.

This clonotype was recorded at least ten times. J is TRBJ1-3 and V is TRBV5-1; D possibly corresponds to TRBD1 (6 bases). This CDR3 is built from 14 residues. V was shortened by 4 bases and J by 2 bases, with 10 bases between the two germline ends. CDR1 is SGHRS, CDR2 YFSETQ, per germline. This CDR3 reads CASSPGTTGNTIYF. The CDR3 nucleotides read TGCGCCAGCAGCCCCGGGACAACTGGAAACACCATATATTTT.

The rearrangement joins TRBV5-8 to TRBJ1-4, with D uncertain. The CDR3 runs to 10 residues. Germline loops: CDR1 SGHTS, CDR2 YDEGEE. V was pared by 1 base and J by 10 bases, with 2 bases between. CDR3 DNA: TGTGCCAGCAGCTTGACAAAACTGTTTTTT. Amino acid sequence: CASSLTKLFF.

The rearrangement joins TRBV4-1 to TRBJ2-5; TRBD1 matches 7 bases. Germline V gene sequence: CDR1 MGHRA, CDR2 YSYEKL. Trimming cost V 3 bases and J 0 bases; bases outside gene matches: 1. CDR3 length: 14 residues. DNA of the CDR3: TGCGCCAGCAGCCAGGGACAGTACCAAGAGACCCAGTACTTC. Residues: CASSQGQYQETQYF.

The chain uses TRBV12-3 or TRBV12-4 and TRBJ1-2; D unresolved. The V and J ends lost 7 bases and 4 bases respectively, with 13 bases between them. CDR3 length: 13 residues. The CDR3 nucleotides read TGTGCCAGCACTCCTACAGTGAGCTATGGCTACACCTTC. Translated, it gives CASTPTVSYGYTF.

The table lists this clonotype with many counts. The V and J genes are TRBV5-1 and TRBJ1-2; weak D call: TRBD1 (5 bases). Trimming took off 6 bases at V and 2 bases at J, with 11 bases between the two ends. The germline CDR1 and CDR2 sequences are SGHRS and YFSETQ. This CDR3 is built from 13 residues. CDR3 in DNA: TGCGCCAGCACCGGGGAGGGGAACTATGGCTACACCTTC. Protein: CASTGEGNYGYTF.

The CDR3 DNA follows: TGTGCCAGCAGTGTTCTGGCGGGGGATGATACGCAGTATTTT. Protein sequence: CASSVLAGDDTQYF. The V and J genes are TRBV6-4 and TRBJ2-3, with 7 bases lining up with TRBD2. The CDR3 is 14 amino acids. J lost 6 bases, V lost 4 bases, and 7 bases had no gene match. Germline CDR1 MRHNA, CDR2 SNTAGT.

This clonotype occurred many times. This chain links TRBV11-3 with TRBJ2-2; 9 bases match TRBD2. The CDR3 loop spans 15 amino acids. V was pared by 4 bases and J by 3 bases, with 3 bases of the junction left unmatched. Germline values: CDR1 SGHNT, CDR2 YENEEA. CDR3 sequence reads: CASSSTSGDTGELFF. Written as DNA, the CDR3 is TGTGCCAGCAGCTCGACTAGCGGAGACACCGGGGAGCTGTTTTTT.

In its sample, this clonotype was seen many times. The rearrangement uses TRBV12-3 or TRBV12-4 and TRBJ1-1, with TRBD1 matching over 7 bases. CDR3 length equals 15 residues. J gave up 4 bases and V 1 base, and 6 bases lay outside the gene matches. This chain's CDR3 is CASSLEGGKATEAFF. The CDR3 DNA reads as TGTGCCAGCAGTTTAGAAGGGGGCAAGGCCACTGAAGCTTTCTTT.

V usage is TRBV6-1 and J usage is TRBJ1-1; TRBD1 might be the D (6 bases). CDR1 MNHNS and CDR2 SASEGT come from the germline V gene. The CDR3 has 13 residues. Trimming removed 4 bases at V and 11 bases at J, with 17 bases between. CDR3 coding DNA: TGTGCCAGCAGTGCATGGGACAACCCCGGTGCTTTCTTT. Amino acids: CASSAWDNPGAFF.

In this sample, this clonotype turned up many times. The chain's CDR3 is CSVEGVGGEAFF. For the CDR3, the DNA is TGCAGCGTTGAAGGGGTGGGGGGTGAAGCTTTCTTT. The chain carries TRBV29-1 and TRBJ1-1; TRBD1 is a possible D gene (5 bases). From germline, CDR1 is SQVTM and CDR2 ANQGSEA. The CDR3 spans 12 residues. The V and J ends lost 1 base and 7 bases respectively, with 10 bases between them.

The CDR3 nucleotides are TGTGCCAGCAGTGACCTCCGGGACAGATCTAACTATGGCTACACCTTC. Encoded protein: CASSDLRDRSNYGYTF. The V and J genes are TRBV6-1 and TRBJ1-2, with 7 bases fitting TRBD1. The CDR3 consists of 16 residues. Trimming took 3 bases from V and 0 from J; bases not matched to a gene: 7. Per the germline V gene, CDR1 is MNHNS and CDR2 is SASEGT.

This clonotype was observed a handful of times. The gene calls are TRBV15 and TRBJ2-1; a possible D gene is TRBD2 (5 bases). Germline V gene sequence: CDR1 LNHNV, CDR2 YYDKDF (reference sequence). V was clipped by 0 bases and J by 6 bases, with 12 bases between them. The CDR3 extends over 15 amino acids. In nucleotides, the CDR3 is TGTGCCACCAGCAGAGATCAAGTTGGAGGCAATGAGCAGTTCTTC. It yields the protein CATSRDQVGGNEQFF. The whole variable domain, filled in from reference TRBV15 and TRBJ2-1, reads DAMVIQNPRYQVTQFGKPVTLSCSQTLNHNVMYWYQQKSSQAPKLLFHYYDKDFNNEADTPDNFQSRRPNTSFCFLDIRSPGLGDTAMYLCATSRDQVGGNEQFFGPGTRLTVL.

The gene calls are TRBV6-1 and TRBJ1-3, with a possible D match to TRBD1 (6 bases). Germline assignment: CDR1 MNHNS and CDR2 SASEGT. V lost 6 bases, J lost 0 bases, and 12 bases lay in between. This CDR3 spans 15 amino acids. The DNA of the CDR3 is TGTGCCAGCAGCGTCAGGGGCCACTCTGGAAACACCATATATTTT. It specifies CASSVRGHSGNTIYF.

The chain couples TRBV27 to TRBJ2-6, with D perhaps matching TRBD1 (6 bases). Germline CDR1 reads MNHEY; CDR2 reads SMNVEV (reference sequence). The CDR3 is 17 residues long. Trimming pared 4 bases from V and 0 bases from J, leaving 13 bases between. In DNA, the CDR3 is TGTGCCAGCAGTTCCCCGACAGGACCCTCTGGGGCCAACGTCCTGACTTTC. Translation gives CASSSPTGPSGANVLTF.

This clonotype was counted between two and nine times. The V gene is TRBV9, the J gene TRBJ2-5; 8 bases match TRBD1. The trim removed 4 bases at V and 4 bases at J, leaving 12 bases unmatched. This CDR3 has 16 amino acids. Per germline, CDR1 SGDLS and CDR2 YYNGEE. The CDR3 DNA is TGTGCCAGCAGCCTTGGTAGCAGGGGGCGCGGAGAGACCCAGTACTTC. This translates into CASSLGSRGRGETQYF.

This clonotype came up a few times. The chain couples TRBV29-1 to TRBJ2-3; possibly TRBD1 for D (6 bases). This CDR3 has 14 amino acids. Looked up from germline, CDR1 is SQVTM and CDR2 is ANQGSEA. The V end lost 7 bases, the J end lost 2 bases, and 16 bases lay between the germline ends. The CDR3 spells CSAGRTDTTDTQYF. DNA of the CDR3: TGCAGCGCTGGTCGGACAGATACCACAGATACGCAGTATTTT.

Only a few counts were recorded for this clonotype. The chain couples TRBV12-3 or TRBV12-4 to TRBJ1-5; D perhaps matches TRBD1 (6 bases). The CDR3 runs to 13 residues. Trimming cost V 6 bases and J 5 bases, with 11 bases left between them. This CDR3 is CASRWGADQPQHF. CDR3 sequence (DNA): TGTGCCAGCAGGTGGGGGGCGGATCAGCCCCAGCATTTT.

This clonotype was seen many times. The J gene is TRBJ2-6, the V gene TRBV11-2; D gene unclear. From germline, CDR1 is SGHAT and CDR2 FQNNGV. The CDR3 consists of 15 residues. Deletions cut 1 base from V and 4 bases from J, with 8 bases between. CDR3 sequence (DNA): TGTGCCAGCAGCTTAGGGTCGACGGGGGCCAACGTCCTGACTTTC. Its translation is CASSLGSTGANVLTF.

This clonotype was observed a handful of times. V and J are TRBV20-1 and TRBJ2-3; TRBD2 matches 9 bases. CDR1 and CDR2 from the germline V gene are DFQATT and SNEGSKA (reference sequence). V lost 5 bases to trimming and J lost 2 bases; unmatched junction nucleotides: 5. The CDR3 loop spans 14 amino acids. The chain's CDR3 is CSADLAGYTDTQYF. CDR3 in DNA: TGCAGTGCTGATCTAGCGGGGTACACAGATACGCAGTATTTT.

The chain combines TRBV7-9 with TRBJ2-1, with a tentative D call TRBD2 (5 bases). The CDR3 spans 16 residues. With 6 bases removed from V and 5 bases from J, the gap between germline ends came to 20 bases. Per the germline V gene, CDR1 is SEHNR and CDR2 is FQNEAQ (reference sequence). The CDR3: CASRRGVGSPDNEQFF. The CDR3, as DNA: TGTGCCAGCAGACGTGGGGTGGGGAGCCCCGACAATGAGCAGTTCTTC.

This clonotype was detected only a few times. The gene calls are TRBV20-1 and TRBJ2-4, with D unresolved. The CDR3 extends over 19 amino acids. Trimming took off 0 bases at V and 0 bases at J, with 21 bases between the two ends. Germline values: CDR1 DFQATT, CDR2 SNEGSKA (reference sequence). The CDR3 sequence: CSARDPTATFDLAKNIQYF. DNA for the CDR3: TGCAGTGCTAGAGATCCCACAGCAACCTTCGATCTAGCCAAAAACATTCAGTACTTC.

The chain has TRBV20-1 and TRBJ2-5, with TRBD2 matching over 10 bases. J was trimmed by 5 bases and V by 0 bases; bases with no gene match: 6. Germline V CDR1 and CDR2: DFQATT, SNEGSKA (reference sequence). The CDR3 runs 15 residues. In DNA, the CDR3 is TGCAGTGCTAGAGAAGAGCGGGGGGGCCGTGAGACCCAGTACTTC. Translated, it gives CSAREERGGRETQYF.